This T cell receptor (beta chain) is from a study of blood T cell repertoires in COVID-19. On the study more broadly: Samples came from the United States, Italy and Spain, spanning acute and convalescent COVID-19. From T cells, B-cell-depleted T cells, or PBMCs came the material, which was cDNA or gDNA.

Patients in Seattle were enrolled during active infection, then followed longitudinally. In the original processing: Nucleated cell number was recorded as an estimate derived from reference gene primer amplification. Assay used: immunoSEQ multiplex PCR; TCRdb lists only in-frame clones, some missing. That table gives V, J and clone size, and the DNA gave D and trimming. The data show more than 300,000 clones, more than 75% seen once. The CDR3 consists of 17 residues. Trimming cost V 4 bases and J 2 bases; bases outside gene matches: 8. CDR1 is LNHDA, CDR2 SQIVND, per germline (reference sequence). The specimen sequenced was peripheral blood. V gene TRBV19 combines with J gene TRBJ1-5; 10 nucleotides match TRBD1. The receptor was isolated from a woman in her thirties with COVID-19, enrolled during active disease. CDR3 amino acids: CASSTLAGTGGNQPQHF. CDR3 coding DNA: TGTGCCAGTAGTACCCTGGCCGGGACAGGGGGCAATCAGCCCCAGCATTTT. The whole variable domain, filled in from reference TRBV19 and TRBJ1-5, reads DGGITQSPKYLFRKEGQNVTLSCEQNLNHDAMYWYRQDPGQGLRLIYYSQIVNDFQKGDIAEGYSVSREKKESFPLTVTSAQKNPTAFYLCASSTLAGTGGNQPQHFGDGTRLSIL.